The 8 T cell receptor beta chains below were found in one sample sequenced in a study of blood T cell repertoires in COVID-19 (dated by TCRdb to the early 2020s). The library relied on the immunoSEQ multiplex PCR assay. What TCRdb holds here is the immuneACCESS table cut down to in-frame rearrangements. Part of the clones is not present; checked against another copy, under half of the missing clones reflect an unresolved V gene, and the others are unexplained. The sample records more than 55,000 clones, approximately 87% of which are singletons. The ten largest clones represent less than 7% of the sample. The sequenced material came from peripheral blood. Receptor source: a man in his sixties with active or convalescent COVID-19.

This clone was seen more than once but under ten times. This rearrangement joins TRBV7-8 to TRBJ2-3; 7 bases are a match to TRBD1. The germline gives CDR1 SGHVS, CDR2 FQNEAQ. This CDR3 region has 17 residues. V gave up 2 bases and J gave up 3 bases; unmatched junction bases: 11. The CDR3 DNA reads as TGTGCCAGCAGCTTACCTACGGACAGGTTAGGAACAGATACGCAGTATTTT. This codes for CASSLPTDRLGTDTQYF.

The rearrangement links TRBV3-1 (or the pseudogene TRBV3-2) to TRBJ2-1, with D perhaps TRBD2 (7 bases). V gave up 6 bases and J gave up 2 bases, with 17 bases separating them. The CDR3 contains 16 residues. CDR1 and CDR2 (germline): LGHDT, YNNKEL (reference sequence). CDR3 amino acids: CASSPPGGRPYNEQFF. CDR3 nucleotides: TGTGCCAGCAGTCCACCCGGGGGGCGCCCCTACAATGAGCAGTTCTTC.

The J gene is TRBJ1-2, the V gene TRBV6-5, with TRBD1 identical over 10 bases. The germline V gene has CDR1 MNHEY and CDR2 SVGAGI. The CDR3 has 14 residues. With V trimmed by 6 bases and J by 6 bases, 7 bases remained unmatched. The CDR3 coding sequence is TGTGCCAGCAGACCCACGGGACAGGGGAATGGCTACACCTTC. Translated, it gives CASRPTGQGNGYTF.

V usage is TRBV7-2 and J usage is TRBJ2-7; D may be TRBD1 (6 bases). Germline CDR1 and CDR2: SGHTA and FQGNSA. The CDR3 contains 14 residues. Trimming left V 1 base short and J 7 bases short, with 14 bases between. The CDR3 region has the DNA TGTGCCAGCAGCTTAGGGGACAAGATCGGGGAGCAGTACTTC. Its protein is CASSLGDKIGEQYF. The full variable domain, rest sourced from reference TRBV7-2 and TRBJ2-7, is GAGVSQSPSNKVTEKGKDVELRCDPISGHTALYWYRQSLGQGLEFLIYFQGNSAPDKSGLPSDRFSAERTGGSVSTLTIQRTQQEDSAVYLCASSLGDKIGEQYFGPGTRLTVT.

The rearrangement joins TRBV3-1 (or the pseudogene TRBV3-2) to TRBJ1-2; D is uncertain. CDR1 and CDR2 (germline): LGHDT, YNNKEL (reference sequence). CDR3 size: 13 residues. V was cut by 4 bases and J by 3 bases, with 9 bases left in between. DNA for the CDR3: TGTGCCAGCAGCCCCCGCGGGGACTATGGCTACACCTTC. Protein: CASSPRGDYGYTF.

The chain carries TRBV11-2 and TRBJ1-1; 7 nucleotides align to TRBD1. Germline assignment: CDR1 SGHAT and CDR2 FQNNGV. V shed 4 bases, J shed 8 bases, and the junction held 4 bases outside the gene matches. The CDR3 consists of 12 residues. CDR3 nucleotide sequence: TGTGCCAGCAGCTCTGGGGACAGCGAAGCTTTCTTT. Protein sequence: CASSSGDSEAFF.

J is TRBJ2-1 and V is TRBV7-9; 10 nucleotides align to TRBD2. V trimming: 2 bases; J trimming: 6 bases; junction bases outside the gene matches: 10. The CDR3 extends over 17 amino acids. From germline, CDR1 is SEHNR and CDR2 FQNEAQ (reference sequence). The CDR3 region is CASSLRGSAGGPNEQFF. DNA of the CDR3: TGTGCCAGCAGCTTAAGAGGTTCAGCGGGGGGGCCCAATGAGCAGTTCTTC.

This clone occurred a few times. V and J are TRBV6-5 and TRBJ1-1; D perhaps matches TRBD1 (6 bases). Trimming shortened V by 5 bases and J by 0 bases, and 10 bases separated the two germline ends. The CDR3 extends over 14 amino acids. CDR1 is MNHEY and CDR2 is SVGAGI in the germline V gene. CDR3 DNA: TGTGCCAGCAGTCTACAGGGATTGAACACTGAAGCTTTCTTT. Protein sequence: CASSLQGLNTEAFF.